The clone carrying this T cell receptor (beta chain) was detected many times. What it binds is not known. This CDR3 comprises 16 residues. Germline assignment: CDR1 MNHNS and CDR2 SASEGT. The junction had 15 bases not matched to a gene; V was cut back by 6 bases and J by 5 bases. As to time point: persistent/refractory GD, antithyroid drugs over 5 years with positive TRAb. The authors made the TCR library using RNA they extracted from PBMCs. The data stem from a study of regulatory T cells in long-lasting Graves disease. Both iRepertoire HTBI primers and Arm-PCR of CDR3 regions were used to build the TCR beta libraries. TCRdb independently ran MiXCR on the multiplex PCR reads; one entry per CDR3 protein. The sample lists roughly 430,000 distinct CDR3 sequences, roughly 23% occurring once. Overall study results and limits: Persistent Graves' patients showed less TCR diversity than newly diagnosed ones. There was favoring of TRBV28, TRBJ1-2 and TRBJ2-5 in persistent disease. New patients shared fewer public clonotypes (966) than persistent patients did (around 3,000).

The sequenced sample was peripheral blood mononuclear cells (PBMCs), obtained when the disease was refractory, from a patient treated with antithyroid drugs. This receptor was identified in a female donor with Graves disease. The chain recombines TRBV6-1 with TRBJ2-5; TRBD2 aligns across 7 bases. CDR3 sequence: CASRAAGTKPLETQYF. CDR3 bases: TGTGCCAGCAGGGCCGCCGGGACTAAACCTTTGGAGACCCAGTACTTC.